Listed here is a single TCR beta chain. The antigen is not known. The data were obtained in a study of T cells in Graves' hyperthyroidism and ophthalmopathy. Study-level results: Stable hyperthyroidism was separated from ophthalmopathy by a model based on 13 V-J features.

The TCR beta CDR3 regions underwent amplification using RNA transcripts as the source. Carried out on the TCR CDR3, a first-round RT-PCR used the HTBI primer set. TCRdb re-called the multiplex PCR reads through MiXCR, storing one row per CDR3 protein. The data show 700,000 to 850,000 distinct CDR3 sequences, around a third seen once. Germline CDR1 and CDR2: SQVTM and ANQGSEA. The ends were cut back, 8 bases at V and 4 bases at J, with 15 bases in the middle. The CDR3 spans 12 residues. Hyperthyroidism patients were newly diagnosed, had disease duration under 2 months, and were aged 18 to 65 years. Clinical symptoms, serum thyroxine, TRAb, thyroid ultrasound and orbital computed tomography informed diagnoses.

This TCR was recovered from a woman in her forties with Graves' hyperthyroidism. The V gene is TRBV29-1, the J gene TRBJ2-7, with D maybe TRBD2 (6 bases). Material: blood. CDR3 DNA sequence: TGCAGCCTGGGACCCGGGGGTTACGAGCAGTACTTC. This gives the protein CSLGPGGYEQYF.